This TCR beta chain stems from a study of T cell changes during pregnancy in multiple sclerosis. V trimming: 5 bases; J trimming: 0 bases; junction bases outside the gene matches: 7. This CDR3 spans 16 amino acids. The germline gives CDR1 MNHEY, CDR2 SMNVEV (reference sequence). The repertoire was sequenced with immunoSEQ multiplex PCR; TCRdb's copy has only in-frame clones and lacks some. This sample yields about 89,000 clones, of which over 85% are seen a single time; approximately 1.7% belongs to the top ten. Sequences were derived from peripheral blood, sampled after pregnancy. The origin of this receptor is a female donor in good health, enrolled as a control in a pregnancy study. This sequence joins TRBV27 and TRBJ2-1; 7 nucleotides align to TRBD1. The CDR3 reads CASSKTDRLSYNEQFF. In DNA, the CDR3 is TGTGCCAGCAGTAAAACGGACAGGCTCTCCTACAATGAGCAGTTCTTC.